The rows below give T cell receptor beta chains drawn from one sample of a study of CD8+ T cells in alopecia areata. Libraries were prepared by immunoSEQ multiplex PCR; TCRdb keeps only in-frame clonotypes and omits some of them. This table holds more than 150,000 clones, about 60% found once. The sequences come from CD8+ T cells sorted from blood, collected at week 24, from a patient treated with tofacitinib. The receptors derive from a human donor with alopecia areata. Each CDR3 is given with its conserved first and last residue. Each record gives: V gene, J gene, D gene, clone size, CDR3 protein. D genes are given only for firm matches. A clone size is listed for some rows: how often the clone was seen (once, few, many), or a class if it is expanded.

V: TRBV29-1
J: TRBJ2-3
D: -
size: -
CDR3: CSVWADTQYF

V: TRBV30
J: TRBJ1-2
D: -
size: -
CDR3: CAVDRPYGYTF

V: TRBV7-9
J: TRBJ2-3
D: -
size: -
CDR3: CASTTDTQYF

V: TRBV4-1
J: TRBJ1-1
D: -
size: -
CDR3: CASSLVPNRGEAFF

V: TRBV30
J: TRBJ1-4
D: -
size: -
CDR3: CAWSVNNEKLFF

V: TRBV4-1
J: TRBJ2-2
D: -
size: -
CDR3: CATGANTGELFF

V: TRBV29-1
J: TRBJ1-2
D: -
size: few
CDR3: CSVEMDSYNYGYTF

V: TRBV4-2
J: TRBJ2-2
D: TRBD1
size: -
CDR3: CASSRQGNTGELFF

V: TRBV4-1
J: TRBJ2-7
D: -
size: -
CDR3: CASSLQQGGRYEQYF

V: TRBV14
J: TRBJ2-7
D: -
size: once
CDR3: CASSHGTGDFYEQYF

V: TRBV7-9
J: TRBJ1-5
D: -
size: -
CDR3: CASSLVAVYSNQPQHF

V: TRBV4-1
J: TRBJ2-1
D: TRBD2
size: few
CDR3: CASSQDGAGGGEQFF

V: TRBV5-1
J: TRBJ2-7
D: -
size: -
CDR3: CASSLRPLEQYF

V: TRBV4-1
J: TRBJ2-4
D: TRBD2
size: few
CDR3: CASSQGGGDIQYF

V: TRBV19
J: TRBJ2-2
D: -
size: -
CDR3: CASSIPPVSIRPNTGELFF

V: TRBV19
J: TRBJ1-5
D: -
size: many
CDR3: CASSIGNQPQHF

V: TRBV6-1
J: TRBJ2-5
D: -
size: few
CDR3: CASSEAGLETQYF

V: TRBV11-2
J: TRBJ2-1
D: -
size: -
CDR3: CASSFVGREQFF

V: TRBV29-1
J: TRBJ2-3
D: -
size: few
CDR3: CSVEASTDTQYF

V: TRBV27
J: TRBJ1-1
D: -
size: few
CDR3: CASSFSDTNTEAFF

V: TRBV5-5
J: TRBJ2-1
D: -
size: -
CDR3: CASSVDKGEQFF

V: TRBV15
J: TRBJ2-1
D: TRBD1
size: -
CDR3: CATSRDQRDRDYNEQFF

V: TRBV6-5
J: TRBJ2-3
D: TRBD2
size: -
CDR3: CASTIAGGRADTQYF

V: TRBV29-1
J: TRBJ1-2
D: TRBD1
size: -
CDR3: CSVFGDSQNGYTF

V: TRBV9
J: TRBJ2-7
D: -
size: -
CDR3: CASSGGSSHEQYF

V: TRBV7-8
J: TRBJ1-1
D: -
size: -
CDR3: CASSPGRGPEAFF

V: TRBV9
J: TRBJ1-6
D: -
size: -
CDR3: CASSGGAGSNSPLHF

V: TRBV5-6
J: TRBJ2-2
D: -
size: few
CDR3: CASSPGQNTGELFF

V: TRBV6-1
J: TRBJ2-5
D: -
size: -
CDR3: CASIDGKETQYF

V: TRBV7-8
J: TRBJ2-3
D: TRBD1
size: -
CDR3: CASSLGTGGGDTQYF

V: TRBV7-9
J: TRBJ1-1
D: TRBD1
size: -
CDR3: CASSLGTGKNTEAFF

V: TRBV7-6
J: TRBJ1-1
D: TRBD1
size: -
CDR3: CASTDRASNTEAFF

V: TRBV2
J: TRBJ1-1
D: -
size: -
CDR3: CASSGQGNGEAFF

V: TRBV5-1
J: TRBJ2-7
D: -
size: -
CDR3: CASSWGLGESYEQYF

V: TRBV5-6
J: TRBJ1-5
D: TRBD1
size: -
CDR3: CASSYGTGNQPQHF

V: TRBV30
J: TRBJ2-2
D: -
size: once
CDR3: CASYPGVSSGELFF

V: TRBV29-1
J: TRBJ2-2
D: TRBD2
size: -
CDR3: CSVGGTTTGELFF

V: TRBV5-6
J: TRBJ1-1
D: TRBD1
size: few
CDR3: CASQHGTGVTEAFF

V: TRBV2
J: TRBJ2-3
D: -
size: -
CDR3: CASIADTQYF

V: TRBV13
J: TRBJ1-2
D: TRBD1
size: -
CDR3: CASSFGTGGENGYTF

V: TRBV2
J: TRBJ2-1
D: -
size: -
CDR3: CAIPRASPNNEQFF

V: TRBV6-5
J: TRBJ2-1
D: -
size: -
CDR3: CASSYSLNNEQFF

V: TRBV30
J: TRBJ1-1
D: TRBD1
size: -
CDR3: CAWRDRVYGNTEAFF

V: TRBV27
J: TRBJ2-5
D: -
size: -
CDR3: CASSLWPQETQYF

V: TRBV5-8
J: TRBJ1-2
D: -
size: -
CDR3: CASPIGGVAYTF

V: TRBV29-1
J: TRBJ2-7
D: -
size: few
CDR3: CSVEGGAAYEQYF

V: TRBV5-5
J: TRBJ2-3
D: TRBD1
size: -
CDR3: CASSLTGTGGVDTQYF